The 17 T cell receptor beta chains presented below share a single source sample, sequenced in a study of cytomegalovirus exposure and HLA in healthy donors. The PCR employed 60 Vbeta primers together with 13 Jbeta primers. TCRdb keeps only in-frame clones here, not all; method: immunoSEQ multiplex PCR. Across 95,000 to 150,000 clones, the top ten clones capture around 4% of the sample. Sample: PBMCs. All receptors derive from a man between 18 and 29 years old in good health and CMV-seronegative.

V usage is TRBV5-1 and J usage is TRBJ1-2; no clear D gene. This CDR3 contains 12 residues. V was clipped by 0 bases and J by 7 bases, with 7 bases between them. Germline CDR1 SGHRS, CDR2 YFSETQ. In DNA form, the CDR3 reads TGCGCCAGCAGCTTGGGGCTAGGTGGCTACACCTTC. Translated: CASSLGLGGYTF.

The chain employs TRBV11-2 and TRBJ1-6, with TRBD1 identical over 8 bases. This CDR3 is 15 amino acids long. The V and J ends lost 0 bases and 7 bases, in that order; junction bases with no gene match: 2. Germline values: CDR1 SGHAT, CDR2 FQNNGV. The CDR3 spells CASSLERQGNSPLHF. In DNA, the CDR3 is TGTGCCAGCAGCTTAGAAAGACAGGGGAATTCACCCCTCCACTTT. Looking up the rest from reference TRBV11-2 and TRBJ1-6 gives the full variable domain: EAGVAQSPRYKIIEKRQSVAFWCNPISGHATLYWYQQILGQGPKLLIQFQNNGVVDDSQLPKDRFSAERLKGVDSTLKIQPAKLEDSAVYLCASSLERQGNSPLHFGNGTRLTVT.

The V and J genes are TRBV30 and TRBJ2-5; D is possibly TRBD1 (6 bases). The end of the DNA aligns better with TRBJ2-7, so the J call may be wrong. This CDR3 contains 12 residues. Germline assignment: CDR1 GTSNPN and CDR2 SVGIG (reference sequence). The CDR3 sequence: CAWSGGLNEQYF. CDR3 coding DNA: TGTGCCTGGAGTGGGGGGCTGAACGAGCAGTACTTC.

CDR3 amino acids: CASTVVGTPADGYTF. The CDR3 region has the DNA TGTGCCAGTACGGTCGTCGGGACACCAGCGGATGGCTACACCTTC. The chain joins TRBV19 to TRBJ1-2; possible D gene TRBD1, 6 bases. This CDR3 has 15 amino acids. V lost 7 bases and J 6 bases, leaving 21 bases between the germline ends. CDR1 LNHDA and CDR2 SQIVND come from the germline V gene (reference sequence). Combining the CDR3 with reference TRBV19 and TRBJ1-2 gives the whole variable domain DGGITQSPKYLFRKEGQNVTLSCEQNLNHDAMYWYRQDPGQGLRLIYYSQIVNDFQKGDIAEGYSVSREKKESFPLTVTSAQKNPTAFYLCASTVVGTPADGYTFGSGTRLTVV.

V gene TRBV7-9 combines with J gene TRBJ2-7; possible D gene TRBD1, 6 bases. Germline values: CDR1 SEHNR, CDR2 FQNEAQ (reference sequence). V was clipped by 1 base and J by 3 bases, with 13 bases between them. The CDR3 is made up of 15 amino acids. The CDR3 sequence: CASSLGGTTNYEQYF. The CDR3 DNA follows: TGTGCCAGCAGCTTAGGAGGGACAACAAACTACGAGCAGTACTTC.

V gene TRBV10-3 combines with J gene TRBJ2-5; D not certain. The CDR3 loop spans 12 amino acids. From germline, CDR1 is ENHRY and CDR2 SYGVKD. V lost 6 bases and J lost 4, with 9 bases in between. The CDR3 coding sequence is TGTGCCATCAGCCCTAGAGGAGAGACCCAGTACTTC. This encodes CAISPRGETQYF.

The V gene is TRBV29-1, the J gene TRBJ1-2, with TRBD1 identical over 7 bases. Germline V lookup: CDR1 SQVTM, CDR2 ANQGSEA. The V and J ends lost 4 bases and 8 bases, in that order; junction bases with no gene match: 10. The CDR3 length is 13 residues. CDR3 in DNA: TGCAGCGTTGGGACCGACAGGGAGGACGGCTACACCTTC. Translation: CSVGTDREDGYTF.

The chain joins TRBV4-1 to TRBJ2-5; 8 nucleotides align to TRBD1. This CDR3 spans 16 amino acids. Germline-derived CDR1 and CDR2 are MGHRA and YSYEKL. Trimming cost V 4 bases and J 3 bases; bases outside gene matches: 10. The CDR3, as DNA: TGCGCCAGCAGCCGTGGTCCTTCAGGGGGCGAAGAGACCCAGTACTTC. Translation gives CASSRGPSGGEETQYF.

The chain recombines TRBV5-1 with TRBJ2-3, with 7 bases identical to TRBD2. Germline-derived CDR1 and CDR2 are SGHRS and YFSETQ. V lost 0 bases and J lost 2; bases outside the gene matches: 9. This CDR3 spans 17 amino acids. CDR3 bases: TGCGCCAGCAGCTTGGCGAGCCTAGCGGCCTCCACAGATACGCAGTATTTT. This sequence encodes CASSLASLAASTDTQYF. Full variable domain (outside the CDR3, taken from reference TRBV5-1 and TRBJ2-3): KAGVTQTPRYLIKTRGQQVTLSCSPISGHRSVSWYQQTPGQGLQFLFEYFSETQRNKGNFPGRFSGRQFSNSRSEMNVSTLELGDSALYLCASSLASLAASTDTQYFGPGTRLTVL.

The chain couples TRBV5-4 to TRBJ2-1; a possible D gene is TRBD1 (5 bases). The germline V gene has CDR1 SGHNT and CDR2 YYREEE (reference sequence). With 2 bases removed from V and 6 bases from J, the gap between germline ends came to 6 bases. The CDR3 loop spans 12 amino acids. The CDR3 DNA is TGTGCCAGCAGCTTACAGGTCAATGAGCAGTTCTTC. It encodes CASSLQVNEQFF.

The chain employs TRBV5-1 and TRBJ2-5; D is perhaps TRBD2 (6 bases). The J call is doubtful: the DNA matches TRBJ2-7 better. The CDR3 covers 15 residues. CDR1 and CDR2 from the germline V gene are SGHRS and YFSETQ. CDR3 nucleotide sequence: TGCGCCAGCAGCCCCGTGCGAGGAGGGCTCTACGAGCAGTACTTC. Translating gives CASSPVRGGLYEQYF.

This chain links TRBV30 with TRBJ2-7, with a tentative D call TRBD1 (7 bases). The length of the CDR3 is 13 residues. The germline V gene encodes CDR1 GTSNPN and CDR2 SVGIG (reference sequence). V lost 2 bases and J 1 base, leaving 9 bases between the germline ends. As DNA, the CDR3 is TGTGCCTGGAGTCCAGGGGGGTCCTACGAGCAGTACTTC. It yields the protein CAWSPGGSYEQYF.

This rearrangement joins TRBV5-4 to TRBJ2-1; D perhaps matches TRBD2 (5 bases). This CDR3 has 11 amino acids. CDR1 is SGHNT, CDR2 YYREEE, per germline (reference sequence). V dropped 6 bases and J dropped 10 bases, with 11 bases sitting between them. The CDR3 bases are TGTGCCAGCACCGGCTGGGAGGAGCAGTTCTTC. Protein: CASTGWEEQFF.

J is TRBJ1-3 and V is TRBV27, with D tentatively TRBD1 (6 bases). Germline-derived CDR1 and CDR2 are MNHEY and SMNVEV (reference sequence). The CDR3 totals 13 residues. Deletions cut 8 bases from V and 0 bases from J, with 8 bases between. CDR3 protein: CASGQLSGNTIYF. The CDR3 DNA reads TGTGCCAGCGGACAGCTCTCTGGAAACACCATATATTTT.

The V gene is TRBV7-3, the J gene TRBJ2-7; D is ambiguous. CDR1 and CDR2 (germline): SGHTA, FQGTGA. Trimming shortened V by 4 bases and J by 6 bases, and 22 bases separated the two germline ends. This CDR3 spans 16 amino acids. CDR3 DNA sequence: TGTGCCAGCAGCTCTACCCGGTCCGTAGTTTCGAGCGAGCAGTACTTC. Translation gives CASSSTRSVVSSEQYF.

The V gene is TRBV18, the J gene TRBJ1-2; a weak D match, TRBD1 (5 bases). Trimming left V 3 bases short and J 5 bases short, with 10 bases between. The CDR3 consists of 13 residues. In germline, CDR1 is KGHSH, CDR2 LQKENI. The CDR3: CASSPDSNYGYTF. The DNA of the CDR3 is TGTGCCAGCTCACCTGACAGTAATTATGGCTACACCTTC. The full variable domain, its missing parts supplied by reference TRBV18 and TRBJ1-2, is NAGVMQNPRHLVRRRGQEARLRCSPMKGHSHVYWYRQLPEEGLKFMVYLQKENIIDESGMPKERFSAEFPKEGPSILRIQQVVRGDSAAYFCASSPDSNYGYTFGSGTRLTVV.

The rearrangement links TRBV7-8 to TRBJ2-1, with 8 bases that match TRBD2. Trimming cost V 5 bases and J 9 bases; bases outside gene matches: 12. Germline CDR1 reads SGHVS; CDR2 reads FQNEAQ. The CDR3 is 15 residues long. CDR3 bases: TGTGCCAGCAGCCCGCCGGGACTAGTCCCCCTTGAGCAGTTCTTC. Its translation is CASSPPGLVPLEQFF.